The 6 T cell receptor beta chains presented below share a single source sample, sequenced in a study of shared clonotypes between healthy human individuals. Measured with immunoSEQ multiplex PCR; TCRdb has only the in-frame clones, and not every one. The repertoire holds approximately 480,000 clones, with 75% to 80% as singletons. The sample taken for sequencing was PBMCs. These receptor sequences come from a woman aged 40 to 55 in good health. Some clones in this sample may be carry-over from other donors' samples.

Notes on this clone: A much larger clone sits a single nucleotide away, making a read error possible. Other DNA variants within this sample encode the same CDR3. The chain is built from TRBV18 and TRBJ2-7; D is uncertain. This CDR3 has 12 amino acids. Trimming stripped 2 bases from V and 3 bases from J, with 5 bases between. Germline loops: CDR1 KGHSH, CDR2 LQKENI. The CDR3 reads CASSPGRYEQYF. CDR3 in DNA: TGTGCCAGCTCACCAGGGCGCTACGAGCAGTACTTC.

This chain uses TRBV18 with TRBJ2-5, with TRBD1 matching 10 bases. The CDR3 is made up of 19 amino acids. Germline V gene lookup returns CDR1 KGHSH and CDR2 LQKENI. The V gene end was trimmed by 2 bases and the J gene end by 7 bases; junction bases not matched to a gene: 19. The DNA for the CDR3 is TGTGCCAGCTCACCAGGCAGACAGGGGGCGGTCTTCCGTGAAGGGACCCAGTACTTC. It translates to CASSPGRQGAVFREGTQYF.

A note on this clone: The junction does not match germline at one end; this may be a read error. The chain couples TRBV10-3 to TRBJ2-3, with TRBD2 as a possible D gene (5 bases). The CDR3 contains 16 residues. Germline CDR1 ENHRY, CDR2 SYGVKD. CDR3: CAISESSEPSTDAQYF. CDR3 in DNA: TGTGCCATCAGTGAGTCAAGCGAACCTAGCACAGATGCGCAGTATTTT.

The sample holds a few counts of this clone. The chain employs TRBV7-9 and TRBJ2-5, with D possibly called TRBD1 or TRBD2 (6 bases each). The V gene's germline CDR1 is SEHNR and CDR2 FQNEAQ (reference sequence). The length of the CDR3 is 16 residues. Trimming pared 1 base from V and 3 bases from J, leaving 15 bases between. The CDR3, as DNA: TGTGCCAGCAGCTTAGGCAGCGCAAGGGGGGAAGAGACCCAGTACTTC. It specifies CASSLGSARGEETQYF.

The chain uses TRBV6-4 and TRBJ2-2; 9 bases agree with TRBD1. Per germline, CDR1 MRHNA and CDR2 SNTAGT. Trimming cost V 0 bases and J 4 bases; bases outside gene matches: 3. This CDR3 has 16 amino acids. The CDR3 sequence is CASSDSLTGGTGELFF. The CDR3 region has the DNA TGTGCCAGCAGTGACTCCCTGACAGGGGGCACCGGGGAGCTGTTTTTT.

The chain is built from TRBV7-9 and TRBJ2-2; maybe TRBD2 (6 bases). The CDR3 runs to 18 residues. V was cut by 0 bases and J by 5 bases, with 19 bases left in between. CDR1 is SEHNR, CDR2 FQNEAQ, per germline (reference sequence). CDR3 coding DNA: TGTGCCAGCAGCTTAGCGGACGGCCCAGCGGGTTGGACCGGGGAGCTGTTTTTT. It specifies CASSLADGPAGWTGELFF.